This T cell receptor (beta chain) came from a study of Graves' ophthalmopathy and Graves' hyperthyroidism. At the level of the study: Being free of ophthalmopathy for 18 months of follow-up defined stable hyperthyroidism. Study-wide results and limits: For separating ophthalmopathy from stable hyperthyroidism, a 13-signature model gave over 85% sensitivity and 80% to 84% specificity. Appearing in blood as well were most expanded thyroid clonotypes above 0.001 frequency.

The CDR3 is 12 residues long. Trimming removed 7 bases from V and 3 bases from J; junction bases left unmatched: 3. Germline V gene sequence: CDR1 SQVTM, CDR2 ANQGSEA. Comment on this clonotype: Its antigen remains unknown.

Amplification from RNA transcripts yielded the TCR beta CDR3 regions. The first round was an RT-PCR with HTBI primers, and the second round was a multiplex PCR. Each CDR3 protein gets one entry after TCRdb re-called the multiplex PCR reads with MiXCR. The sample holds over a million distinct CDR3 sequences, about 38% seen once. This TCR derives from an adult man with Graves' hyperthyroidism. The sample comprised peripheral blood or thyroid tissue (not recorded which). The J gene is TRBJ2-5, the V gene TRBV29-1; 9 nucleotides match TRBD1. CDR3 in DNA: TGCAGCGCTGGACAGGGGAAAGAGACCCAGTACTTC. Amino acid sequence: CSAGQGKETQYF.